What follows is one T cell receptor (beta chain) and its context. Germline V gene data show CDR1 as MNHEY and CDR2 as SVGAGI. The CDR3 extends over 15 amino acids. V lost 2 bases to trimming and J lost 0 bases, with 10 bases between them. The source of the sample is a study of blood T cell repertoires in COVID-19. Produced via immunoSEQ multiplex PCR; TCRdb's table is partial and in-frame only. The sample carries 200,000 to 300,000 clones, 80% to 95% recorded once. The sequence came from a man aged 25 to 45 with COVID-19, enrolled during active disease. Sequenced material: peripheral blood. The chain recombines TRBV6-5 with TRBJ1-2; D not certain. The CDR3 protein is CASSYGRLPNYGYTF. The CDR3 DNA reads as TGTGCCAGCAGTTACGGCAGACTTCCTAACTATGGCTACACCTTC.